These T cell receptor beta chains were read from a single sample in a study of STAT5B mutations in CD4+ large granular lymphocyte leukemia. This table comes from immunoSEQ multiplex PCR, and its TCRdb copy is limited to in-frame clones, with some not included. Here the sample spans more than 40,000 clones, 65% to 85% being singletons. The sequenced material came from CD4+ T cells from blood buffy coats. These receptors came from a human donor in good health. Each CDR3 is given with its conserved first and last residue. D genes are given only for firm matches. Size is stated for part of the rows, as once, few or many counts, or as a class when the clone is expanded.

v_call	d_call	clone_size	j_call	cdr3_nt	cdr3_aa
TRBV6-5	TRBD1	.	TRBJ1-3	TGTGCCAGCAGAAGACAGGGCTCTGGAAACACCATATATTTT	CASRRQGSGNTIYF
TRBV7-2	.	.	TRBJ1-1	TGTGCCAGCAGCGTACAGGTGACGAACACTGAAGCTTTCTTT	CASSVQVTNTEAFF
TRBV7-6	TRBD1	.	TRBJ2-2	TGTGCCAGCAGCTTGCAGGACAGGGGAAACGCCGGGGAGCTGTTTTTT	CASSLQDRGNAGELFF
TRBV5-1	TRBD1	.	TRBJ1-2	TGCGCCAGCAGCCCGACGGGACAGTTAAGCTATGGCTACACCTTC	CASSPTGQLSYGYTF
TRBV29-1	.	.	TRBJ1-2	TGCAGCGTTGGGGAAATAAACTATGGCTACACCTTC	CSVGEINYGYTF
TRBV5-1	TRBD1	.	TRBJ1-2	TGCGCCAGCAACAGAGGGACAGGGAATAATGGCTACACCTTC	CASNRGTGNNGYTF
TRBV4-2	.	.	TRBJ1-4	TGTGCCAGCAGCCCAGAGACAGCTAATGAAAAACTGTTTTTT	CASSPETANEKLFF
TRBV15	.	.	TRBJ2-3	TGTGCCACCAGCAGAGAGACAGGCCCTAAAGGGGATACGCAGTATTTT	CATSRETGPKGDTQYF
TRBV9	TRBD1	once	TRBJ1-5	TGTGCCAGCAGCGTAGGGGACAGAACCAATCAGCCCCAGCATTTT	CASSVGDRTNQPQHF
TRBV7-9	.	.	TRBJ2-3	TGTGCCAGCAGCTTAGGAATCGCAGATACGCAGTATTTT	CASSLGIADTQYF
TRBV5-1	.	.	TRBJ1-4	TGCGCCAGCAGCTCCTTCCTAGGCCCGAATGAAAAACTGTTTTTT	CASSSFLGPNEKLFF
TRBV9	TRBD1	.	TRBJ2-7	TGTGCCAGCAGCGTCGGACAGGGCCGACTCCCCGAGCAGTACTTC	CASSVGQGRLPEQYF
TRBV6-1	.	.	TRBJ1-2	TGTGCCAGCAGTGAGGCAGGGAACTATGGCTACACCTTC	CASSEAGNYGYTF
TRBV9	TRBD2	.	TRBJ2-5	TGTGCCAGCAGCGTAGGGGGACTAGCGGGGAGAAGGGAGACCCAGTACTTC	CASSVGGLAGRRETQYF
TRBV2	TRBD2	.	TRBJ2-3	TGTGCCAGCCGAACTAGCGGGAGATTAGATACGCAGTATTTT	CASRTSGRLDTQYF
TRBV30	.	.	TRBJ2-2	TGTGCCTGGTCCGCAGCCAACACCGGGGAGCTGTTTTTT	CAWSAANTGELFF
TRBV11-3	.	.	TRBJ2-1	TGTGCCAGCAGTTTTGGACTATTTAATGAGCAGTTCTTC	CASSFGLFNEQFF
TRBV5-4	TRBD2	.	TRBJ2-2	TGTGCCAGCAGCTGGGCCGGGGGGGCCACCGGGGAGCTGTTTTTT	CASSWAGGATGELFF
TRBV6-1	TRBD1	.	TRBJ1-2	TGTGCCGGCGGGCAGGGGGCTCGCTATGGCTACACCTTC	CAGGQGARYGYTF
TRBV5-1	TRBD1	few	TRBJ1-5	TGCGCCAGCAGCCCGGGACAGGGGGCTAGGCAGCCCCAGCATTTT	CASSPGQGARQPQHF
TRBV7-3	.	.	TRBJ2-4	TGTGCCAGCAGCTCTACCATAGCCAAAAACATTCAGTACTTC	CASSSTIAKNIQYF
TRBV6-5	.	once	TRBJ2-1	TGTGCCAGCAGTTACTCGATAACGGACAATGAGCAGTTCTTC	CASSYSITDNEQFF
TRBV29-1	.	.	TRBJ2-5	TGCAGCGTAATGCCCCAAGAGACCCAGTACTTC	CSVMPQETQYF
TRBV18	.	once	TRBJ1-1	TGTGCCAGCTCACCCCCAAGTTCCACTCTGAACACTGAAGCTTTCTTT	CASSPPSSTLNTEAFF
TRBV18	.	.	TRBJ1-3	TGTGCCAGCTCACCATCGATCGAAGCCGTCGGAAACACCATATATTTT	CASSPSIEAVGNTIYF
TRBV7-6	TRBD2	.	TRBJ2-3	TGTGCCAGCAGCCCCCGGGGGGGGTTCGTCGTAGGAGATACGCAGTATTTT	CASSPRGGFVVGDTQYF
TRBV7-9	TRBD1	.	TRBJ2-1	TGTGCCAGCAGTAACAGGGGGCGCGGCGGGATCAATGAGCAGTTCTTC	CASSNRGRGGINEQFF
TRBV7-6	.	.	TRBJ2-1	TGTGCCAGCAGCTTAAGGATAGACAATGAGCAGTTCTTC	CASSLRIDNEQFF
TRBV9	.	.	TRBJ2-7	TGTGCCAGCAGCGTAGAACAGGGCGAGGAGCAGTACTTC	CASSVEQGEEQYF
TRBV10-3	TRBD1	.	TRBJ1-5	TGTGCCATCAGTGGAGAGACAGGGATCGAACAGCCCCAGCATTTT	CAISGETGIEQPQHF
TRBV7-3	.	once	TRBJ2-3	TGTGCCAGCAGCTTAAAGGGAGAACCTGATACGCAGTATTTT	CASSLKGEPDTQYF
TRBV7-9	TRBD1	few	TRBJ1-2	TGTGCCAGCAGCTCCTTGACAGGGTCCAGGTTGGGTTATGGCTACACCTTC	CASSSLTGSRLGYGYTF
TRBV29-1	.	.	TRBJ2-5	TGCAGCAGTAGACAGGGAGGGGAGACCCAGTACTTC	CSSRQGGETQYF
TRBV27	TRBD1	.	TRBJ1-6	TGTGCCAGCAGTCCACTGGGACAGTCTAATTCACCCCTCCACTTT	CASSPLGQSNSPLHF
TRBV5-1	.	.	TRBJ2-7	TGCGCCAGCAGCTTGGCCGGTGGGGACTACGAGCAGTACTTC	CASSLAGGDYEQYF
TRBV11-3	TRBD2	.	TRBJ2-5	TGTGCCAGCAGCTCTACTAGCGGGGGAGGAGAGACCCAGTACTTC	CASSSTSGGGETQYF
TRBV28	TRBD1	.	TRBJ1-2	TGTGCCAGCAGTCCACGGGACAGGGGTTCCTATGGCTACACCTTC	CASSPRDRGSYGYTF
TRBV29-1	.	.	TRBJ1-5	TGCAGCGTTGAACAGGGGAAGGGGCAGCCCCAGCATTTT	CSVEQGKGQPQHF
TRBV28	TRBD1	.	TRBJ1-2	TGTGCCAGCAGTTTACCCAAAACAGGGGGAGATGTCTATGGCTACACCTTC	CASSLPKTGGDVYGYTF
TRBV11-1	.	.	TRBJ2-7	TGTGCCAGCAGCTTATTCGGGGGTTACGAGCAGTACTTC	CASSLFGGYEQYF
TRBV28	TRBD1	few	TRBJ1-6	TGTGCCAGCAGTCCGGGACAGTATAATTCACCCCTCCACTTT	CASSPGQYNSPLHF
TRBV9	.	.	TRBJ2-3	TGTGCCAGCAGCGTAGGCCTCTTGGGGATAAATACGCAGTATTTT	CASSVGLLGINTQYF
TRBV4-2	TRBD2	.	TRBJ2-2	TGTGCCAGCAGCCAAGAAACGGGGGGAACCGGGGAGCTGTTTTTT	CASSQETGGTGELFF
TRBV30	.	.	TRBJ2-7	TGTGCCTGGAGCCCGGTAGACTACGAGCAGTACTTC	CAWSPVDYEQYF
TRBV19	.	.	TRBJ1-4	TGTGCCAGTACCCACCGGGGAACAGGCAGTGAAAAACTGTTTTTT	CASTHRGTGSEKLFF
TRBV7-8	.	.	TRBJ2-2	TGTGCCAGCAGCCCGCTAAGGAGAGGTCGGGACACCGGGGAGCTGTTTTTT	CASSPLRRGRDTGELFF
TRBV21-1	.	.	TRBJ1-4	TGTGCCAGCAGCCAACACCCAGGGTGGCCTAATGAAAAACTGTTTTTT	CASSQHPGWPNEKLFF
TRBV30	.	.	TRBJ2-1	TGTGCCTGGAGTACTTGGGGGGCGGGCAATGAGCAGTTCTTC	CAWSTWGAGNEQFF